What follows is one T cell receptor (beta chain) and its context. Its antigen is currently unknown. These data belong to a study of cytomegalovirus exposure and HLA in healthy donors. The wider study: In an early release, HLA-typed donors contributed some 82 million unique TCR sequences. Points from the study as a whole: Prediction of most subjects' HLA-A and HLA-B alleles by TCR beta sequences was reportedly accurate.

The germline gives CDR1 SQVTM, CDR2 ANQGSEA. V trimming: 6 bases; J trimming: 2 bases; junction bases outside the gene matches: 4. The CDR3 length is 12 residues. Primers for the PCR totalled 60 Vbeta and 13 Jbeta. TCRdb's table, derived via immunoSEQ multiplex PCR, lists solely in-frame clones and lacks some. This sample's table reports 150,000 or so clones. This chain links TRBV29-1 with TRBJ2-7, with 7 bases aligning to TRBD1. The sequencing input was PBMCs. The source of this sequence is a woman aged 40 to 50 in good health and CMV-seropositive. CDR3 DNA: TGCAGCGTCCAGGGACAGACCTACGAGCAGTACTTC. It is translated as CSVQGQTYEQYF.